These 13 T cell receptor beta chains came from one sample sequenced in a study of T-cell reconstitution after alpha-beta-depleted transplantation in children. Unique molecular identifiers were incorporated during preparation of the TCRbeta library. TCRdb re-analysed the PCR reads in MiXCR, keeping a single row per CDR3 protein. Seen here are some 530,000 distinct CDR3 sequences, approximately 12% observed once, and the top ten hold about 5.4%. The input for sequencing was PBMCs from the stem cell graft donor, taken from the stem cell graft. These receptors were taken from a human donor who donated a stem cell graft to a child with combined immunodeficiency.

This clonotype was detected a few times. The genes are TRBV12-3 or TRBV12-4 and TRBJ2-2, with D tentatively TRBD2 (5 bases). Trimming took off 7 bases at V and 0 bases at J, with 12 bases between the two ends. This CDR3 is 15 amino acids long. In nucleotides, the CDR3 is TGTGCCAGCACCCCTGACGGGACGAACACCGGGGAGCTGTTTTTT. The encoded protein is CASTPDGTNTGELFF.

This clonotype was observed a handful of times. This rearrangement joins TRBV7-9 to TRBJ2-6; D is unresolved. CDR3 length equals 16 residues. CDR1 and CDR2 from the germline V gene are SEHNR and FQNEAQ (reference sequence). The V and J ends lost 5 bases and 0 bases respectively, with 11 bases between them. In DNA, the CDR3 is TGTGCCAGCAGCCCGGACCTATTCTCTGGGGCCAACGTCCTGACTTTC. Protein: CASSPDLFSGANVLTF.

This clonotype was counted between two and nine times. The rearrangement uses TRBV7-3 and TRBJ2-2; TRBD1 matches 9 bases. Germline CDR1 SGHTA, CDR2 FQGTGA. The V and J ends lost 5 bases and 4 bases, in that order; junction bases with no gene match: 8. The CDR3 is made up of 16 amino acids. The CDR3 coding sequence is TGTGCCAGCAGCCTACCGGGACAGGGAAGCACCGGGGAGCTGTTTTTT. As protein: CASSLPGQGSTGELFF. The full variable domain, completed using reference TRBV7-3 and TRBJ2-2, is GAGVSQTPSNKVTEKGKYVELRCDPISGHTALYWYRQSLGQGPEFLIYFQGTGAADDSGLPNDRFFAVRPEGSVSTLKIQRTERGDSAVYLCASSLPGQGSTGELFFGEGSRLTVL.

This clonotype was picked up many times. The rearrangement joins TRBV27 to TRBJ2-3; either TRBD1 or TRBD2 may supply D (5 bases each). The length of the CDR3 is 15 residues. The germline V and J ends were trimmed by 2 bases and 3 bases, with 12 bases remaining between them. Germline V gene sequence: CDR1 MNHEY, CDR2 SMNVEV (reference sequence). The CDR3 region has the DNA TGTGCCAGCAGTTTAGGGGGTCAGGGTACAGATACGCAGTATTTT. Translated, it gives CASSLGGQGTDTQYF.

This chain joins TRBV4-3 and TRBJ2-7; D call uncertain. This CDR3 has 15 amino acids. Per germline, CDR1 LGHNA and CDR2 YSLEER. Trimming shortened V by 2 bases and J by 1 base, and 12 bases separated the two germline ends. The CDR3 DNA is TGCGCCAGCAGCCAAACTCCGGACGGATCCTACGAGCAGTACTTC. This translates into CASSQTPDGSYEQYF.

The table lists this clonotype with a few counts. The chain is built from TRBV5-4 and TRBJ2-5; tentative D call: TRBD1 (6 bases). The CDR3 loop spans 18 amino acids. From germline, CDR1 is SGHNT and CDR2 YYREEE (reference sequence). Trimming took 0 bases from V and 3 from J, leaving 21 bases between them. The CDR3 coding sequence is TGTGCCAGCAGCTTGGCCTTCACTCGAAAACGGACAGAAGAGACCCAGTACTTC. Amino acid sequence: CASSLAFTRKRTEETQYF. The variable domain in full, completed from reference TRBV5-4 and TRBJ2-5, reads ETGVTQSPTHLIKTRGQQVTLRCSSQSGHNTVSWYQQALGQGPQFIFQYYREEENGRGNFPPRFSGLQFPNYSSELNVNALELDDSALYLCASSLAFTRKRTEETQYFGPGTRLLVL.

There are a few counts of this clonotype. This sequence joins TRBV5-1 and TRBJ1-6; 7 bases are shared with TRBD1. CDR3 size: 15 residues. Trimming removed 2 bases from V and 9 bases from J; junction bases left unmatched: 8. Germline V gene data show CDR1 as SGHRS and CDR2 as YFSETQ. The CDR3 bases are TGCGCCAGCAGCTTTTCCTCAGGGGGTCGTTCACCCCTCCACTTT. This encodes CASSFSSGGRSPLHF.

This clonotype appeared a few times. The chain joins TRBV6-1 to TRBJ2-3; TRBD2 agrees at 8 bases. V gave up 6 bases and J gave up 2 bases; unmatched junction bases: 10. Germline-derived CDR1 and CDR2 are MNHNS and SASEGT. The CDR3 length is 16 residues. The CDR3 nucleotides are TGTGCCAGCAGAAAGTCCGGGACTAGGGCCACAGATACGCAGTATTTT. It specifies CASRKSGTRATDTQYF.

This clonotype was picked up many times. The gene calls are TRBV12-3 or TRBV12-4 and TRBJ2-7; 8 bases are a match to TRBD1. The V and J ends lost 6 bases and 2 bases, in that order; junction bases with no gene match: 12. The CDR3 sequence is 16 residues long. The CDR3 sequence: CASRHDRGPLAYEQYF. For the CDR3, the DNA is TGTGCCAGCAGACACGACAGGGGACCCCTTGCCTACGAGCAGTACTTC.

This clonotype came up many times. The chain uses TRBV15 and TRBJ2-1; perhaps TRBD2 as D (5 bases). The CDR3 spans 16 residues. Germline-derived CDR1 and CDR2 are LNHNV and YYDKDF (reference sequence). Trimming removed 3 bases at V and 0 bases at J, with 12 bases between. CDR3 nucleotide sequence: TGTGCCACCAGCAGGAGCGGCCGAAGCTCCTACAATGAGCAGTTCTTC. It encodes CATSRSGRSSYNEQFF.

The V and J genes are TRBV7-8 and TRBJ2-7; 9 bases map to TRBD1. The CDR3 spans 15 residues. Germline-derived CDR1 and CDR2 are SGHVS and FQNEAQ. The junction had 9 bases not matched to a gene; V was cut back by 5 bases and J by 4 bases. The CDR3 protein is CASSNPGTGWYEQYF. The CDR3 DNA sequence: TGTGCCAGCAGCAACCCCGGGACAGGGTGGTACGAGCAGTACTTC. Full variable domain (remainder filled in from reference TRBV7-8 and TRBJ2-7): GAGVSQSPRYKVAKRGQDVALRCDPISGHVSLFWYQQALGQGPEFLTYFQNEAQLDKSGLPSDRFFAERPEGSVSTLKIQRTQQEDSAVYLCASSNPGTGWYEQYFGPGTRLTVT.

The chain joins TRBV5-5 to TRBJ2-7; D remains unclear. V was shortened by 0 bases and J by 3 bases, with 10 bases between the two germline ends. The CDR3 is 14 residues long. CDR1 and CDR2 (germline): SGHKS, YYEKEE (reference sequence). The CDR3 loop is CASSLGQYHYEQYF. CDR3 DNA sequence: TGTGCCAGCAGCTTGGGGCAGTATCACTACGAGCAGTACTTC.

The rearrangement links TRBV12-3 or TRBV12-4 to TRBJ2-3; D gene unclear. The CDR3 is 14 amino acids. Between the trimmed V and J ends, which lost 6 bases and 6 bases, there was a span of 16 bases. This CDR3 is CASSSMAIRDTQYF. CDR3 nucleotide sequence: TGTGCCAGCAGCTCTATGGCCATCAGGGATACGCAGTATTTT.